The text below deals with one T cell receptor beta chain. Antigen specificity is unknown. This record comes from a study of shared clonotypes between healthy human individuals. Study processing details: With immunoSEQ giving junction-only sequences and no quality scores, filtering differed. The method was immunoSEQ multiplex PCR; TCRdb's version includes in-frame clones alone and lacks a portion of them. V, J and clone size reflect that table, while D and trimming were determined from the DNA. The sample holds around 600,000 clones, around 97% seen once. CDR3 length equals 19 residues. The V gene's germline CDR1 is ENHRY and CDR2 SYGVKD. V gave up 0 bases and J gave up 3 bases; unmatched junction bases: 8. Findings and limits, study-wide: Rarefaction gave evidence that sorted-subset sequencing remained incomplete despite large depth.

Sequencing input: naive CD4+ T cells sorted from blood. Subset defined: CD45RA+ positively selected. The gene calls are TRBV10-3 and TRBJ2-3; 14 nucleotides match TRBD2. The receptor was isolated from a woman in her 30s in good health. DNA of the CDR3: TGTGCCATCAGTGAGTCGGTGGGACTAGCGGGAGCTTCGACAGATACGCAGTATTTT. It encodes CAISESVGLAGASTDTQYF.